This T cell receptor beta chain was found in a study of cytomegalovirus exposure and HLA in healthy donors. Study at large: Membership in the Caucasian-associated ancestry cluster was found for about four fifths of fewer than 450 genotyped donors.

Study outcomes and limitations: In a later analysis, a missense DCLRE1C variant was linked to TCR beta V- and J-gene trimming. According to an earlier analysis, most TCR beta V segments yielded productive rearrangements about 87% or about 30% of the time. Specificity for CMV antigens was confirmed in vitro for a few of the CMV-associated chains.

The primer mix had 60 Vbeta and 13 Jbeta primers. Produced via immunoSEQ multiplex PCR; TCRdb's table is partial and in-frame only. This sample yields 70,000 to 95,000 clones, of which roughly 79% are seen a single time; 1.5% to 2% belongs to the top ten. The V gene end was trimmed by 4 bases and the J gene end by 6 bases; junction bases not matched to a gene: 9. The germline CDR1 and CDR2 sequences are SGHRS and YFSETQ. The CDR3 has 15 amino acids. Concerning this clone: Antigen unknown.

V usage is TRBV5-1 and J usage is TRBJ2-2; 7 bases align to TRBD1. This TCR derives from a woman aged 25 to 39 in good health and CMV-seronegative. The specimen was PBMCs. The CDR3 sequence is CASSTGVAVSGELFF. The CDR3, as DNA: TGCGCCAGCAGCACAGGGGTTGCCGTATCCGGGGAGCTGTTTTTT.